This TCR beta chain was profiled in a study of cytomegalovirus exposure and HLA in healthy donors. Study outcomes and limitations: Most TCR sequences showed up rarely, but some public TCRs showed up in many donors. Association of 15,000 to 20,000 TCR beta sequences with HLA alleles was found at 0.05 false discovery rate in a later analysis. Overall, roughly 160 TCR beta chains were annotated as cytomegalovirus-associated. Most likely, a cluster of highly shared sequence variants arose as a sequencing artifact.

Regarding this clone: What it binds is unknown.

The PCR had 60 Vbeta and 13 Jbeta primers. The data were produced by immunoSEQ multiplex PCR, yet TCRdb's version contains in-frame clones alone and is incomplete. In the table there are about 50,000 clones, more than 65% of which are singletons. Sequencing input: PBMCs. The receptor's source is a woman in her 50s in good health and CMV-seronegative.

The CDR3 here is CASSSGTGVAGNTIYF. CDR3 DNA sequence: TGTGCCAGCAGCTCCGGGACAGGGGTGGCTGGAAACACCATATATTTT. The J gene is TRBJ1-3, the V gene TRBV7-6; 10 bases are a match to TRBD1. CDR3 length: 16 residues. Germline CDR1 and CDR2: SGHVS and FNYEAQ. The junction had 5 bases not matched to a gene; V was cut back by 4 bases and J by 2 bases.